This is a list of T cell receptor beta chains from one sample in a study of cytomegalovirus exposure and HLA in healthy donors. TCRdb's copy holds only in-frame clones and misses some; the assay was immunoSEQ multiplex PCR. The sample lists over 200,000 clones, almost 90% occurring once. The specimen sequenced was PBMCs. All receptors derive from a woman younger than 35 in good health and CMV-seronegative. Each CDR3 is given with its conserved first and last residue. Each record gives: V gene, D gene, clone size, J gene, CDR3 protein, CDR3 DNA. A D gene is named only where the DNA matches it firmly. Clone size, where shown, is once, few, many, or a class for clones that have expanded.

V: TRBV7-8
D: TRBD1
size: .
J: TRBJ2-1
CDR3: CASSPPGQGSYNEQFF
DNA: TGTGCCAGCAGCCCACCGGGACAGGGATCCTACAATGAGCAGTTCTTC

V: TRBV7-6
D: TRBD2
size: .
J: TRBJ2-7
CDR3: CASSLGMGLAGGISSYEQYF
DNA: TGTGCCAGCAGCTTAGGCATGGGACTAGCGGGAGGGATCTCCTCCTACGAGCAGTACTTC

V: TRBV6-1
D: .
size: .
J: TRBJ2-7
CDR3: CASSEGRGRQYF
DNA: TGTGCCAGCAGTGAAGGTCGAGGGAGGCAGTACTTC

V: TRBV5-1
D: TRBD2
size: .
J: TRBJ2-1
CDR3: CASRGTSRNEQFF
DNA: TGCGCCAGCAGGGGGACTAGTCGCAATGAGCAGTTCTTC

V: TRBV28
D: .
size: .
J: TRBJ2-3
CDR3: CASSSDTWTGGDTQYF
DNA: TGTGCCAGCAGTTCAGATACTTGGACAGGAGGGGATACGCAGTATTTT

V: TRBV27
D: TRBD1
size: .
J: TRBJ2-2
CDR3: CASSTTGATGELFF
DNA: TGTGCCAGCAGTACTACAGGGGCGACCGGGGAGCTGTTTTTT

V: TRBV5-6
D: TRBD2
size: once
J: TRBJ2-7
CDR3: CASSLAVNSGRNYEQYF
DNA: TGTGCCAGCAGCTTGGCCGTTAATAGCGGGAGGAACTACGAGCAGTACTTC

V: TRBV7-9
D: .
size: .
J: TRBJ1-4
CDR3: CASSPTGTNEKLFF
DNA: TGTGCCAGCAGCCCCACCGGGACTAATGAAAAACTGTTTTTT

V: TRBV2
D: .
size: .
J: TRBJ2-5
CDR3: CASSSGVRETQYF
DNA: TGTGCCAGCAGTTCAGGGGTCCGGGAGACCCAGTACTTC

V: TRBV27
D: TRBD2
size: .
J: TRBJ2-1
CDR3: CASSSHQTSGSYNEQFF
DNA: TGTGCCAGCAGTTCCCACCAGACTAGCGGGAGCTACAATGAGCAGTTCTTC

V: TRBV2
D: .
size: .
J: TRBJ1-5
CDR3: CASSTSESNQPQHF
DNA: TGTGCCAGCTCAACTTCCGAGAGCAATCAGCCCCAGCATTTT

V: TRBV5-6
D: TRBD1
size: once
J: TRBJ2-7
CDR3: CASSNIRDRGSYEQYF
DNA: TGTGCCAGCAGCAATATTAGGGACAGGGGGTCCTACGAGCAGTACTTC

V: TRBV28
D: TRBD1
size: few
J: TRBJ2-2
CDR3: CASSYYRGSTGELFF
DNA: TGTGCCAGCAGCTACTACAGGGGGAGCACCGGGGAGCTGTTTTTT

V: TRBV20-1
D: TRBD2
size: .
J: TRBJ2-7
CDR3: CSAALREQQYF
DNA: TGCAGTGCGGCATTGCGGGAGCAGCAGTACTTC

V: TRBV6-5
D: .
size: once
J: TRBJ2-7
CDR3: CASSYRRLPYEQYF
DNA: TGTGCCAGCAGTTATCGCCGACTACCCTACGAGCAGTACTTC

V: TRBV19
D: .
size: .
J: TRBJ1-4
CDR3: CASGRGIANEKLFF
DNA: TGTGCCAGCGGGAGGGGAATCGCTAATGAAAAACTGTTTTTT

V: TRBV6-5
D: TRBD1
size: .
J: TRBJ1-2
CDR3: CASRDRGFNYGYTF
DNA: TGTGCCAGCAGGGACAGGGGGTTTAACTATGGCTACACCTTC

V: TRBV7-9
D: TRBD1
size: .
J: TRBJ2-1
CDR3: CASSGFRDRSSYNEQFF
DNA: TGTGCCAGCAGCGGATTTCGGGACAGGAGCTCCTACAATGAGCAGTTCTTC

V: TRBV19
D: TRBD1
size: .
J: TRBJ2-7
CDR3: CASSTGTELYEQYF
DNA: TGTGCCAGTAGTACGGGGACAGAGTTGTACGAGCAGTACTTC

V: TRBV28
D: .
size: .
J: TRBJ2-6
CDR3: CATSLTSGANVLTF
DNA: TGTGCCACCTCTCTAACCTCTGGGGCCAACGTCCTGACTTTC

V: TRBV28
D: TRBD1
size: once
J: TRBJ2-7
CDR3: CASSLGDRAYEQYF
DNA: TGTGCCAGCAGTTTGGGGGACAGGGCCTACGAGCAGTACTTC

V: TRBV5-1
D: TRBD2
size: .
J: TRBJ2-3
CDR3: CASSPSAGGPTDTQYF
DNA: TGCGCCAGCAGCCCCTCAGCGGGAGGGCCGACAGATACGCAGTATTTT

V: TRBV13
D: TRBD2
size: .
J: TRBJ2-1
CDR3: CASSPGRGNNEQFF
DNA: TGTGCCAGCAGCCCCGGGAGGGGAAACAATGAGCAGTTCTTC

V: TRBV5-6
D: .
size: .
J: TRBJ2-1
CDR3: CASSFLTKHYNEQFF
DNA: TGTGCCAGCAGCTTCTTGACTAAACATTACAATGAGCAGTTCTTC

V: TRBV5-1
D: TRBD2
size: .
J: TRBJ2-4
CDR3: CASRSSGQNIQYF
DNA: TGCGCCAGCAGGTCTAGCGGTCAAAACATTCAGTACTTC

V: TRBV7-2
D: .
size: .
J: TRBJ1-2
CDR3: CASSLQGSYGYTF
DNA: TGTGCCAGCAGCTTACAGGGGTCGTATGGCTACACCTTC

V: TRBV7-2
D: TRBD2
size: .
J: TRBJ2-7
CDR3: CASSLVAGDYEQYF
DNA: TGTGCCAGCAGCTTAGTCGCGGGGGACTACGAGCAGTACTTC

V: TRBV2
D: .
size: once
J: TRBJ2-7
CDR3: CASKGLVYEQYF
DNA: TGTGCCAGCAAAGGCCTAGTCTACGAGCAGTACTTC

V: TRBV27
D: .
size: .
J: TRBJ2-1
CDR3: CASSSLPGEDNEQFF
DNA: TGTGCCAGCAGTTCGTTGCCCGGGGAGGACAATGAGCAGTTCTTC

V: TRBV13
D: TRBD2
size: once
J: TRBJ2-1
CDR3: CASAGTAKKLAGDGAQFF
DNA: TGTGCCAGCGCGGGGACAGCAAAAAAACTAGCGGGAGATGGCGCGCAGTTCTTC

V: TRBV27
D: .
size: .
J: TRBJ2-1
CDR3: CASSLLSRAGNEQFF
DNA: TGTGCCAGCAGTTTATTAAGTCGGGCGGGCAATGAGCAGTTCTTC

V: TRBV5-1
D: TRBD2
size: .
J: TRBJ2-3
CDR3: CASSSSAAGGTQYF
DNA: TGCGCCAGCAGCTCCAGTGCAGCGGGAGGGACGCAGTATTTT